One sample yielded the 4 T cell receptor beta chains listed below, sequenced in a study of regulatory T cells in long-lasting Graves disease. Assembly of TCR beta libraries relied on iRepertoire HTBI primers together with Arm-PCR of CDR3 regions. TCRdb reanalysed the multiplex PCR reads using MiXCR and keeps one entry per CDR3 protein. The sample yields approximately 500,000 distinct CDR3 sequences, roughly 21% seen once. The time point here: persistent/refractory GD, antithyroid drugs over 5 years with positive TRAb. The TCR library was prepared using RNA isolated from PBMCs. The specimen was peripheral blood mononuclear cells (PBMCs), collected when the disease was refractory, from a patient treated with antithyroid drugs. Receptor source: a female donor with Graves disease.

This clonotype was detected many times. This chain joins TRBV2 and TRBJ2-5; a weak D match, TRBD2 (5 bases). CDR3 size: 12 residues. Trimming removed 7 bases at V and 5 bases at J, with 11 bases between. CDR1 is SNHLY, CDR2 FYNNEI, per germline. CDR3 protein: CASNGEMETQYF. In nucleotides, the CDR3 is TGTGCCAGCAATGGGGAGATGGAGACCCAGTACTTC. Full variable domain (rest looked up from reference TRBV2 and TRBJ2-5): EPEVTQTPSHQVTQMGQEVILRCVPISNHLYFYWYRQILGQKVEFLVSFYNNEISEKSEIFDDQFSVERPDGSNFTLKIRSTKLEDSAMYFCASNGEMETQYFGPGTRLLVL.

V is TRBV3-1 and J is TRBJ1-2; a possible D gene is TRBD1 (5 bases). The CDR3 is 14 amino acids. Germline CDR1 reads LGHDT; CDR2 reads YNNKEL (reference sequence). Trimming took 4 bases from V and 2 from J, leaving 11 bases between them. The CDR3 sequence: CASSRWDLNYGYTF. The CDR3 nucleotides are TGTGCCAGCAGCCGATGGGACTTAAACTATGGCTACACCTTC.

The chain combines TRBV13 with TRBJ1-2, with TRBD1 as a possible D gene (5 bases). Per the germline V gene, CDR1 is PRHDT and CDR2 is FYEKMQ (reference sequence). The CDR3 extends over 14 amino acids. The V end lost 2 bases, the J end lost 5 bases, and 12 bases lay between the germline ends. DNA of the CDR3: TGTGCCAGCAGCTTAAGAGGGGAGAGGTATGGCTACACCTTC. Protein product: CASSLRGERYGYTF.

The gene calls are TRBV29-1 and TRBJ1-2; D is possibly TRBD1 (5 bases). Germline V gene lookup returns CDR1 SQVTM and CDR2 ANQGSEA. Trimming took 4 bases from V and 8 from J, leaving 11 bases between them. The CDR3 runs 11 residues. CDR3 loop: CSVASRGGYTF. The CDR3 nucleotides are TGCAGCGTTGCTTCGAGGGGAGGCTACACCTTC.